The clone carrying this T cell receptor (beta chain) has only a few counts. This sample is drawn from a study of patients and donors after allogeneic stem cell transplantation. MiXCR was run by TCRdb on the RT-PCR reads, yielding one entry per CDR3 protein. The sample comprises more than 850,000 distinct CDR3 sequences, 15% to 20% of which are singletons, and roughly 6% rests with the top ten. The specimen sequenced was blood, either unsorted or a sorted T cell fraction (not recorded which). This receptor was identified in a human donor who was either an allogeneic HSCT recipient or a stem cell or donor lymphocyte infusion donor (not recorded which). It is not recorded whose cells these are; they may come from a transplant donor.

The CDR3 nucleotides read TGTGCCAGCAGCCATGGGACTGGTCGCCGCAATGAGCAGTTCTTC. Its protein product is CASSHGTGRRNEQFF. This chain joins TRBV7-9 and TRBJ2-1; a possible D gene is TRBD2 (6 bases). Between the trimmed V and J ends, which lost 5 bases and 6 bases, there was a span of 17 bases. This CDR3 is built from 15 residues. Germline V gives CDR1 SEHNR, CDR2 FQNEAQ (reference sequence).